Each of the 28 T cell receptor beta chains below was sequenced from the same sample in a study of cytomegalovirus exposure and HLA in healthy donors. Use of 60 Vbeta and 13 Jbeta primers characterized the PCR. TCRdb's copy holds only in-frame clones and misses some; the assay was immunoSEQ multiplex PCR. The top ten hold under 1.5% of the sample, which has 90,000 to 110,000 clones, around 75% seen once. Sequenced: PBMCs. These receptors came from a man in his forties or fifties in good health and CMV-seronegative.

There are a few counts of this clone. The chain links TRBV9 to TRBJ1-3; 10 bases are shared with TRBD1. Germline-derived CDR1 and CDR2 are SGDLS and YYNGEE. The CDR3 loop spans 18 amino acids. Trimming cost V 3 bases and J 5 bases; bases outside gene matches: 14. The CDR3 reads CASSGLETTGGIRNTIYF. In DNA form, the CDR3 reads TGTGCCAGCAGCGGCCTTGAGACGACAGGGGGCATTAGAAACACCATATATTTT.

In its sample, this clone was seen once. This chain links TRBV7-9 with TRBJ1-6; 10 bases fit TRBD1. The V gene end was trimmed by 3 bases and the J gene end by 7 bases; junction bases not matched to a gene: 3. Germline V CDR1 and CDR2: SEHNR, FQNEAQ (reference sequence). CDR3 length: 15 amino acids. CDR3 amino acids: CASSFGQGGNSPLHF. CDR3 DNA: TGTGCCAGCAGCTTTGGACAGGGGGGAAATTCACCCCTCCACTTT.

This clone has only a few counts. J is TRBJ1-2 and V is TRBV2; 7 bases agree with TRBD1. The germline V gene encodes CDR1 SNHLY and CDR2 FYNNEI. This CDR3 has 13 residues. V gave up 9 bases and J gave up 0 bases; unmatched junction bases: 4. The chain's CDR3 is CASQTGSNYGYTF. CDR3 nucleotides: TGTGCCAGTCAGACAGGGTCTAACTATGGCTACACCTTC.

Written as DNA, the CDR3 is TGCGCCAGCAGCAAGGGGGGGACTAGCGGCCAAGAGACCCAGTACTTC. Translated, it gives CASSKGGTSGQETQYF. V gene TRBV5-1 combines with J gene TRBJ2-5; 11 positions match TRBD2. Germline V lookup: CDR1 SGHRS, CDR2 YFSETQ. The V segment lost 4 bases and the J segment 1 base; nucleotides outside the gene matches: 6. This CDR3 has 16 residues.

The CDR3, as DNA: TGTGCCAGCAGCTTTTTTGGGCAGGGGATGGGAGAGACCCAGTACTTC. Residues: CASSFFGQGMGETQYF. The rearrangement links TRBV7-9 to TRBJ2-5; a weak D match, TRBD1 (6 bases). Trimming pared 3 bases from V and 4 bases from J, leaving 18 bases between. The CDR3 is 16 amino acids. Germline assignment: CDR1 SEHNR and CDR2 FQNEAQ (reference sequence).

The CDR3 DNA sequence: TGTGCCACCAGCAGCGGACAGGGTTTTTTTCGAGCCCTATACACCTTC. Protein product: CATSSGQGFFRALYTF. The V gene is TRBV15, the J gene TRBJ1-2; TRBD1 matches 8 bases. Germline CDR1 reads LNHNV; CDR2 reads YYDKDF (reference sequence). This CDR3 has 16 residues. After removal of 3 bases from V and 11 bases from J, the junction contained 17 bases not matched to a gene.

The chain is built from TRBV10-3 and TRBJ2-7; 7 bases map to TRBD2. The junction had 4 bases not matched to a gene; V was cut back by 6 bases and J by 2 bases. The CDR3 is 13 amino acids. Germline V gives CDR1 ENHRY, CDR2 SYGVKD. The CDR3 spells CAIRRGEPYEQYF. In nucleotides, the CDR3 is TGTGCCATCAGACGGGGGGAACCCTACGAGCAGTACTTC.

The chain joins TRBV6-1 to TRBJ2-7; TRBD2 agrees at 11 bases. Losses at the gene ends were 4 bases for V and 4 bases for J; bases not matched to a gene: 6. The CDR3 sequence is 15 residues long. Germline CDR1 reads MNHNS; CDR2 reads SASEGT. CDR3 protein: CASSATTSGVYEQYF. The CDR3 DNA is TGTGCCAGCAGTGCAACGACTAGCGGGGTTTACGAGCAGTACTTC.

The chain combines TRBV10-2 with TRBJ1-1; possibly TRBD1 for D (5 bases). V lost 0 bases to trimming and J lost 2 bases, with 16 bases between them. CDR3 length equals 17 residues. The germline CDR1 and CDR2 sequences are WSHSY and SAAADI. The CDR3 loop is CASSESGGDRDNTEAFF. The CDR3 nucleotides read TGCGCCAGCAGTGAGTCAGGAGGGGACCGAGATAACACTGAAGCTTTCTTT.

The chain combines TRBV7-9 with TRBJ2-1; the D gene is possibly TRBD2 (6 bases). Germline V CDR1 and CDR2: SEHNR, FQNEAQ (reference sequence). V lost 8 bases, J lost 5 bases, and 19 bases lay in between. There are 15 residues in the CDR3. The CDR3 DNA follows: TGTGCCAGCGCCGAGGTGGAGGGCCGACACAATGAGCAGTTCTTC. Amino acids: CASAEVEGRHNEQFF.

As DNA, the CDR3 is TGTGCCAGCAGCCAAGATCGGGCCGACAGGGGATACCGCACAGATACGCAGTATTTT. Residues: CASSQDRADRGYRTDTQYF. The chain uses TRBV4-2 and TRBJ2-3; 8 bases line up with TRBD1. Per the germline V gene, CDR1 is LGHNA and CDR2 is YNFKEQ. V shed 0 bases and J 1 base; nucleotides not matched to a gene: 12. This CDR3 has 19 amino acids.

This clone was detected only once. The V and J genes are TRBV29-1 and TRBJ2-5; D is unclear. The CDR3 runs to 14 residues. V was clipped by 0 bases and J by 2 bases, with 10 bases between them. CDR1 is SQVTM, CDR2 ANQGSEA, per germline. CDR3 coding DNA: TGCAGCGTTGAAGACTTACAAGAACAAGAGACCCAGTACTTC. Its protein is CSVEDLQEQETQYF.

The chain links TRBV30 to TRBJ1-2; possibly TRBD1 for D (6 bases). Germline CDR1 is GTSNPN and CDR2 is SVGIG (reference sequence). The CDR3 sequence is 12 residues long. V lost 3 bases, J lost 10 bases, and 15 bases lay in between. The CDR3 is CAWRTSKGDYTF. For the CDR3, the DNA is TGTGCCTGGAGGACGTCAAAGGGGGACTACACCTTC.

As regards this clone: Other DNA sequences in the same sample also yield this CDR3. This sequence joins TRBV19 and TRBJ1-1, with TRBD1 matching 9 bases. Germline loops: CDR1 LNHDA, CDR2 SQIVND (reference sequence). Losses at the gene ends were 5 bases for V and 5 bases for J; bases not matched to a gene: 6. The CDR3 has 14 amino acids. The CDR3 reads CASSAGTGRTEAFF. CDR3 DNA sequence: TGTGCCAGTAGTGCGGGGACAGGGCGAACTGAAGCTTTCTTT. Supplemented by reference TRBV19 and TRBJ1-1, the full variable domain reads DGGITQSPKYLFRKEGQNVTLSCEQNLNHDAMYWYRQDPGQGLRLIYYSQIVNDFQKGDIAEGYSVSREKKESFPLTVTSAQKNPTAFYLCASSAGTGRTEAFFGQGTRLTVV.

The rearrangement uses TRBV14 and TRBJ2-1; unclear D gene. CDR3 size: 18 residues. Trimming took off 1 base at V and 7 bases at J, with 23 bases between the two ends. CDR1 is SGHDN, CDR2 FVKESK, per germline. The CDR3 nucleotides read TGTGCCAGCAGCCAAGTCTCGTCGGCGTATGGGCAACTTAATGAGCAGTTCTTC. This gives the protein CASSQVSSAYGQLNEQFF.

V is TRBV6-1 and J is TRBJ2-2; D might be TRBD2 (6 bases). Germline values: CDR1 MNHNS, CDR2 SASEGT. This CDR3 region has 15 residues. V lost 7 bases and J lost 3, with 15 bases in between. The CDR3 region has the DNA TGTGCCAGCATTCAGGGCCGGAGGGACACCGGGGAGCTGTTTTTT. Its protein is CASIQGRRDTGELFF.

This clone was counted only a few times. The chain links TRBV6-4 to TRBJ1-1, with unresolved D. The V gene lost 0 bases and the J gene lost 0 bases, with 14 bases spanning the gap. This CDR3 contains 17 residues. Germline V gene sequence: CDR1 MRHNA, CDR2 SNTAGT. CDR3 region: CASSDSSQQTMNTEAFF. The CDR3, as DNA: TGTGCCAGCAGTGACTCGTCACAGCAGACCATGAACACTGAAGCTTTCTTT.

The J gene is TRBJ1-5, the V gene TRBV27, with D tentatively TRBD1 (5 bases). Germline CDR1 and CDR2: MNHEY and SMNVEV (reference sequence). Trimming pared 5 bases from V and 4 bases from J, leaving 15 bases between. There are 15 residues in the CDR3. The CDR3 nucleotides are TGTGCCAGCAGTCCCACCCTGACAGAGAATCAGCCCCAGCATTTT. Its protein product is CASSPTLTENQPQHF.

The genes are TRBV19 and TRBJ1-1; 7 bases match TRBD1. Germline V gene sequence: CDR1 LNHDA, CDR2 SQIVND (reference sequence). Trimming removed 6 bases from V and 1 base from J; junction bases left unmatched: 8. The length of the CDR3 is 15 residues. CDR3 in amino acids: CASSVTGAGNTEAFF. The CDR3 region has the DNA TGTGCCAGTAGCGTCACAGGGGCGGGGAACACTGAAGCTTTCTTT.

This chain joins TRBV5-6 and TRBJ2-5; the match to TRBD2 covers 9 bases. The V and J ends lost 1 base and 3 bases, in that order; junction bases with no gene match: 4. The CDR3 is made up of 15 amino acids. Germline CDR1 and CDR2: SGHDT and YYEEEE. The CDR3 DNA is TGTGCCAGCAGCTTGCTAGCGGGGAGGGAAGAGACCCAGTACTTC. Its protein product is CASSLLAGREETQYF.

This clone was picked up one time. The V call is TRBV20-1, the J call TRBJ2-1; no clear D. Germline assignment: CDR1 DFQATT and CDR2 SNEGSKA (reference sequence). V dropped 5 bases and J dropped 7 bases, with 9 bases sitting between them. The CDR3 has 11 residues. CDR3 coding DNA: TGCAGTGCTCTTCCCCGGAATGAGCAGTTCTTC. Encoded protein: CSALPRNEQFF.

The chain combines TRBV2 with TRBJ2-7; D possibly corresponds to TRBD1 (5 bases). Trimming stripped 7 bases from V and 7 bases from J, with 14 bases between. From germline, CDR1 is SNHLY and CDR2 FYNNEI. There are 12 residues in the CDR3. The CDR3 protein is CASTLGVREQYF. In DNA, the CDR3 is TGTGCCAGCACCTTAGGGGTGAGGGAGCAGTACTTC.

The rearrangement joins TRBV5-1 to TRBJ1-5, with D perhaps TRBD1 (6 bases). V was clipped by 4 bases and J by 1 base, with 12 bases between them. Germline V CDR1 and CDR2: SGHRS, YFSETQ. The CDR3 has 15 amino acids. This CDR3 is CASSPDSASNQPQHF. CDR3 DNA sequence: TGCGCCAGCAGCCCGGACAGTGCGAGCAATCAGCCCCAGCATTTT.

The chain combines TRBV7-9 with TRBJ2-7, with D perhaps matching TRBD2 (6 bases). This CDR3 comprises 15 residues. V was trimmed by 5 bases and J by 4 bases, leaving 18 bases between them. Germline CDR1 is SEHNR and CDR2 is FQNEAQ (reference sequence). The CDR3 DNA follows: TGTGCCAGCAGCCCCCGTGGTAGCGGAGGGTACGAGCAGTACTTC. It encodes CASSPRGSGGYEQYF.

The V and J genes are TRBV27 and TRBJ1-2; 10 nucleotides match TRBD1. Germline values: CDR1 MNHEY, CDR2 SMNVEV (reference sequence). V lost 5 bases to trimming and J lost 5 bases; unmatched junction nucleotides: 5. CDR3 length equals 14 residues. CDR3 amino acids: CASSMTGGVYGYTF. DNA for the CDR3: TGTGCCAGCAGTATGACAGGGGGCGTATATGGCTACACCTTC.

V is TRBV18 and J is TRBJ1-5, with D uncertain. Germline CDR1 and CDR2: KGHSH and LQKENI. This CDR3 comprises 14 residues. V dropped 1 base and J dropped 5 bases, with 9 bases sitting between them. CDR3 sequence: CASSPRVSDQPQHF. The CDR3 bases are TGTGCCAGCTCACCACGTGTGAGTGATCAGCCCCAGCATTTT.

The CDR3 here is CASSARQGMYEQYF. The CDR3 DNA reads TGCGCCAGCAGCGCCCGACAGGGGATGTACGAGCAGTACTTC. The chain employs TRBV5-1 and TRBJ2-5; 8 bases line up with TRBD1. The end of the DNA fits TRBJ2-7 better, so the J call may be wrong. Per germline, CDR1 SGHRS and CDR2 YFSETQ. The CDR3 runs 14 residues.

This chain joins TRBV7-6 and TRBJ1-1, with D tentatively TRBD1 (5 bases). This CDR3 has 16 residues. Germline-derived CDR1 and CDR2 are SGHVS and FNYEAQ. The V end was cut by 0 bases, the J end by 0 bases, with 11 bases between. The CDR3 is CASSLAGREVNTEAFF. CDR3 DNA: TGTGCCAGCAGCTTAGCGGGCAGGGAGGTGAACACTGAAGCTTTCTTT.